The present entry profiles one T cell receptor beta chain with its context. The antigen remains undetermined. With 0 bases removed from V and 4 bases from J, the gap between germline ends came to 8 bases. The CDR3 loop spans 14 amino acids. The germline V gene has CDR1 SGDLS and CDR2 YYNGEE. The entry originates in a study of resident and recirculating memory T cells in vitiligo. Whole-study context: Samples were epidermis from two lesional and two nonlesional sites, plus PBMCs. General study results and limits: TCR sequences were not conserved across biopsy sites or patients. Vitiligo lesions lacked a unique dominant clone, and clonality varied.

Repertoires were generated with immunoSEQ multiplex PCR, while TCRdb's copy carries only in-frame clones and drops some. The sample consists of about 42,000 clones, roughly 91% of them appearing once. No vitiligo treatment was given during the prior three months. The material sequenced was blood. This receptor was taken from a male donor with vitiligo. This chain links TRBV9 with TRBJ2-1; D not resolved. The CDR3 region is CASSVESGYNEQFF. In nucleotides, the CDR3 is TGTGCCAGCAGCGTAGAATCAGGTTACAATGAGCAGTTCTTC.